Listed below are T cell receptor beta chains from one sample, sequenced in a study of T cells in Graves' hyperthyroidism and ophthalmopathy. Using its own MiXCR run on the multiplex PCR reads, TCRdb lists one record per CDR3 protein. The table includes some 580,000 distinct CDR3 sequences, more than 15% detected once. Input material: blood. Source of these receptors: a woman aged 40-49 years with Graves' ophthalmopathy. CDR3s include the opening cysteine and the closing phenylalanine or tryptophan. A D gene is named only where the DNA matches it firmly. Where a row states a size, it is once, few, many or the class of an expanded clone; other rows omit it.

>TRBJ1-2|TRBV7-2|15|.|.
TGTGCCAGCAGCTTAGATACCCGGGCCACCTATGGCTACACCTTC
CASSLDTRATYGYTF
>TRBJ1-4|TRBV5-1|13|.|few
TGCGCCAGCAGCTTGGTATATCACGAAAAACTGTTTTTT
CASSLVYHEKLFF
>TRBJ2-2|TRBV7-7|13|.|many
TGTGCTAGCAGCCCCAGCACTGGCGGGGAGCTGTTTTTT
CASSPSTGGELFF
>TRBJ2-5|TRBV20-1|13|.|.
TGCAGTGCTAGTGGTGGTAGCCCAGAGACCCAGTACTTC
CSASGGSPETQYF
>TRBJ2-1|TRBV6-1|16|TRBD1|.
TGTGCCAGCAGTGGGGGATATGGACAGGGTGAAAATGAGCAGTTCTTC
CASSGGYGQGENEQFF
>TRBJ1-2|TRBV6-1|14|TRBD1|few
TGTGCCAGCAGTGAGCCCGACAGGGAGGGAGGCTACACCTTC
CASSEPDREGGYTF
>TRBJ2-5|TRBV5-8|14|.|few
TGTGCCAGCAACCCGGGACACCTCCAAGAGACCCAGTACTTC
CASNPGHLQETQYF
>TRBJ1-1|TRBV28|13|.|many
TGTGCCACTCAAGGGGGACTTTCTACCGAAGCTTTCTTT
CATQGGLSTEAFF
>TRBJ2-1|TRBV5-4|15|TRBD1|.
TGTGCCAGCAGCGTCAACAGGGGGATCCGCAATGAGCAGTTCTTC
CASSVNRGIRNEQFF
>TRBJ2-1|TRBV6-1|13|.|few
TGTGCCACTACAGCCGTGCTAGTCTATGAGCAGTTCTTC
CATTAVLVYEQFF
>TRBJ2-1|TRBV28|15|TRBD2|many
TGTGCCAGCAGTTTACGCGGGACTAGCTACAATGAGCAGTTCTTC
CASSLRGTSYNEQFF
>TRBJ1-6|TRBV4-1|15|TRBD1|few
TGCGCCAGCAGCCCAGGGAGGGACAGTAATTCACCCCTCCACTTT
CASSPGRDSNSPLHF
>TRBJ1-6|TRBV7-2|16|.|many
TGTGCCAGCAGCCGGGAACAGAGCTCCTATAATTCACCCCTCCACTTT
CASSREQSSYNSPLHF
>TRBJ1-2|TRBV20-1|14|.|.
TGCAGTGCTAGCCCTCCGGAGAGGGGTCATGGCTACACCTTC
CSASPPERGHGYTF
>TRBJ1-1|TRBV6-1|20|.|many
TGTGCCAGCAGCCCCTACGGGGGGCGGCTTCGGGGGTTTATGAACACTGAAGCTTTCTTT
CASSPYGGRLRGFMNTEAFF
>TRBJ2-5|TRBV5-5|14|TRBD1|.
TGTGCCAGCAGAAGGACGGGGACAGAAGAGACCCAGTACTTC
CASRRTGTEETQYF
>TRBJ1-6|TRBV7-9|15|.|.
TGTGCCAGCAGCTCGACAGGCGACCTTAATTCACCCCTCCACTTT
CASSSTGDLNSPLHF
>TRBJ2-3|TRBV27|18|TRBD2|few
TGTGCCAGCTCACCGAATTTGGGACTAGCGGGAGGAACAGATACGCAGTATTTT
CASSPNLGLAGGTDTQYF
>TRBJ2-5|TRBV20-1|14|.|.
TGCAGTGCTAGAGATCTCGGCGGCCAAGAGACCCAGTACTTC
CSARDLGGQETQYF
>TRBJ2-2|TRBV20-1|12|.|few
TGCAGTGCTATTGGGGGTTCCGGGGAGCTGTTTTTT
CSAIGGSGELFF
>TRBJ1-2|TRBV12-3/TRBV12-4|15|.|many
TGTGCCAGCAGTAACCGGGCCACCTCCTACTATGGCTACACCTTC
CASSNRATSYYGYTF
>TRBJ1-5|TRBV20-1|14|.|many
TGCAGTGCTAGAGAAATAGGGAGCAATCAGCCCCAGCATTTT
CSAREIGSNQPQHF